These 21 T cell receptor beta chains share one sample of origin, sequenced in a study of beta chain features in type 1 diabetes. All of the isolated RNA was reverse transcribed, so expressed TCRB transcripts were sequenced. Clones were read by immunoSEQ multiplex PCR, and TCRdb kept only the in-frame ones, dropping some. The sample holds about 44,000 clones, 51% seen once. Source material: Tregs from blood. The receptors were gathered from a woman aged 18-29 years in good health.

The chain's CDR3 is CATVDRSAYEQYF. CDR3 sequence (DNA): TGTGCCACCGTGGACAGGTCGGCCTACGAGCAGTACTTC. This chain joins TRBV6-5 and TRBJ2-7; TRBD1 matches 7 bases. CDR1 and CDR2 from the germline V gene are MNHEY and SVGAGI. CDR3 length: 13 residues. J was trimmed by 2 bases and V by 10 bases; bases with no gene match: 8.

The J gene is TRBJ1-5, the V gene TRBV7-2; D may be TRBD1 (6 bases). The germline V gene encodes CDR1 SGHTA and CDR2 FQGNSA. This CDR3 comprises 13 residues. The V gene lost 5 bases and the J gene lost 7 bases, with 12 bases spanning the gap. This CDR3 reads CASSLDRRQPQHF. CDR3 DNA sequence: TGTGCCAGCAGCCTTGACAGGAGGCAGCCCCAGCATTTT.

The chain carries TRBV6-1 and TRBJ1-5; D may be TRBD1 (6 bases). Germline V gives CDR1 MNHNS, CDR2 SASEGT. V lost 2 bases and J lost 2, with 10 bases in between. The CDR3 extends over 15 amino acids. CDR3 residues: CASSEQGFGNQPQHF. The CDR3 DNA is TGTGCCAGCAGTGAACAGGGGTTTGGCAATCAGCCCCAGCATTTT.

The chain couples TRBV7-9 to TRBJ1-5, with D tentatively TRBD1 (5 bases). V was pared by 5 bases and J by 0 bases, with 11 bases between. This CDR3 has 15 amino acids. In germline, CDR1 is SEHNR, CDR2 FQNEAQ (reference sequence). DNA for the CDR3: TGTGCCAGCAGCCGCCAGGGAAATAGCAATCAGCCCCAGCATTTT. Translation gives CASSRQGNSNQPQHF.

CDR3 sequence: CASSEVGEEYYGYTF. In nucleotides, the CDR3 is TGTGCCAGCAGTGAAGTGGGGGAGGAATACTATGGCTACACCTTC. The J gene is TRBJ1-2, the V gene TRBV6-1, with D maybe TRBD1 (5 bases). The CDR3 length is 15 residues. Germline CDR1 MNHNS, CDR2 SASEGT. Between the trimmed V and J ends, which lost 1 base and 3 bases, there was a span of 12 bases.

This rearrangement joins TRBV7-2 to TRBJ2-5; TRBD2 agrees at 14 bases. Germline CDR1 and CDR2: SGHTA and FQGNSA. The J segment lost 2 bases and the V segment lost 5 bases, leaving 4 bases of the junction unmatched. This CDR3 is built from 16 residues. Written as DNA, the CDR3 is TGTGCCAGCAGCCCCCGGACTAGCGGGAGGCAAGAGACCCAGTACTTC. This codes for CASSPRTSGRQETQYF.

The chain combines TRBV4-2 with TRBJ2-1; 8 nucleotides line up with TRBD2. The CDR3 spans 16 residues. From germline, CDR1 is LGHNA and CDR2 YNFKEQ. The V and J ends lost 0 bases and 4 bases, in that order; junction bases with no gene match: 5. CDR3 nucleotide sequence: TGTGCCAGCAGCCAAGAAGGGACTAGGGGTTACAATGAGCAGTTCTTC. It encodes CASSQEGTRGYNEQFF.

The chain couples TRBV6-1 to TRBJ2-7; possibly TRBD1 for D (6 bases). CDR1 and CDR2 from the germline V gene are MNHNS and SASEGT. Trimming left V 8 bases short and J 0 bases short, with 11 bases between. This CDR3 is built from 13 residues. The chain's CDR3 is CASLRDNSYEQYF. For the CDR3, the DNA is TGTGCCAGCCTCCGGGACAACTCCTACGAGCAGTACTTC.

The gene calls are TRBV28 and TRBJ2-7; 14 bases are a match to TRBD2. Germline CDR1 and CDR2: MDHEN and SYDVKM. This CDR3 comprises 16 residues. The V gene end was trimmed by 4 bases and the J gene end by 3 bases; junction bases not matched to a gene: 5. The CDR3 loop reads CASSSGTSGSLYEQYF. The CDR3 bases are TGTGCCAGCAGTTCGGGGACTAGCGGGAGTCTCTACGAGCAGTACTTC.

The chain employs TRBV30 and TRBJ2-5; D is possibly TRBD1 (5 bases). Germline V gives CDR1 GTSNPN, CDR2 SVGIG (reference sequence). There are 13 residues in the CDR3. Trimming shortened V by 7 bases and J by 1 base, and 13 bases separated the two germline ends. The CDR3 coding sequence is TGTGCCTCAAGGGGTCAGATCCAAGAGACCCAGTACTTC. It codes for CASRGQIQETQYF.

This chain uses TRBV2 with TRBJ1-4; the D gene is possibly TRBD1 (6 bases). Looked up from germline, CDR1 is SNHLY and CDR2 is FYNNEI. The V gene lost 7 bases and the J gene lost 8 bases, with 17 bases spanning the gap. The CDR3 length is 14 residues. CDR3 DNA: TGTGCCAGCATAACAGCGGGGGGCAAGGAAAAACTGTTTTTT. It specifies CASITAGGKEKLFF.

This chain connects TRBV7-9 to TRBJ1-1; possibly TRBD1 for D (5 bases). Germline V gene sequence: CDR1 SEHNR, CDR2 FQNEAQ (reference sequence). V was trimmed by 5 bases and J by 1 base, leaving 14 bases between them. The CDR3 totals 15 residues. The CDR3 sequence is CASSRAGGKNTEAFF. The CDR3, as DNA: TGTGCCAGCAGCCGCGCCGGGGGAAAGAACACTGAAGCTTTCTTT.

This rearrangement joins TRBV19 to TRBJ1-2; no reliable D call. V was pared by 3 bases and J by 3 bases, with 14 bases between. The CDR3 totals 15 residues. The germline CDR1 and CDR2 sequences are LNHDA and SQIVND (reference sequence). The CDR3: CASSIGSASYYGYTF. In nucleotides, the CDR3 is TGTGCCAGTAGTATCGGGTCAGCCTCCTACTATGGCTACACCTTC.

The V and J genes are TRBV7-6 and TRBJ2-2, with 12 bases lining up with TRBD2. The CDR3 extends over 15 amino acids. The V and J ends lost 5 bases and 3 bases, in that order; junction bases with no gene match: 1. Germline V CDR1 and CDR2: SGHVS, FNYEAQ. CDR3 protein: CASSRLAGDTGELFF. DNA of the CDR3: TGTGCCAGCAGCCGACTAGCGGGAGACACCGGGGAGCTGTTTTTT.

The genes are TRBV7-2 and TRBJ2-3; D is unresolved. Trimming pared 1 base from V and 1 base from J, leaving 3 bases between. CDR3 length equals 13 residues. CDR1 and CDR2 from the germline V gene are SGHTA and FQGNSA. The CDR3 DNA is TGTGCCAGCAGCTTAGGGCGCACAGATACGCAGTATTTT. It specifies CASSLGRTDTQYF.

The CDR3 coding sequence is TGTGCCAGCAAACTAAGTGGGGCCAACGTCCTGACTTTC. Translation gives CASKLSGANVLTF. The chain employs TRBV2 and TRBJ2-6; D is ambiguous. V lost 7 bases and J lost 3, with 7 bases in between. The CDR3 has 13 amino acids. From germline, CDR1 is SNHLY and CDR2 FYNNEI.

Only a few counts were recorded for this clone. The rearrangement joins TRBV28 to TRBJ1-5; 8 bases align to TRBD1. The V and J ends lost 6 bases and 6 bases, in that order; junction bases with no gene match: 7. The CDR3 spans 14 residues. Germline CDR1 reads MDHEN; CDR2 reads SYDVKM. This CDR3 reads CASSKDRVGQPQHF. CDR3 nucleotide sequence: TGTGCCAGCAGCAAGGACAGGGTGGGTCAGCCCCAGCATTTT.

This clone was observed a single time. The DNA of the CDR3 is TGTGCCAGCAGCGGCCAGGGGAAGTTGCCAGATACGCAGTATTTT. As protein: CASSGQGKLPDTQYF. The chain joins TRBV9 to TRBJ2-3, with TRBD1 as a possible D gene (6 bases). Per the germline V gene, CDR1 is SGDLS and CDR2 is YYNGEE. Trimming removed 3 bases at V and 4 bases at J, with 15 bases between. This CDR3 has 15 amino acids.

This chain uses TRBV6-6 with TRBJ2-1, with 7 bases aligning to TRBD1. Germline loops: CDR1 MNHNY, CDR2 SVGAGI (reference sequence). J gave up 5 bases and V 5 bases, and 6 bases lay outside the gene matches. The CDR3 contains 14 residues. CDR3 amino acids: CASSPDRVNNEQFF. CDR3 sequence (DNA): TGTGCCAGCAGTCCCGACAGGGTGAACAATGAGCAGTTCTTC.

The sample holds a few counts of this clone. V and J are TRBV9 and TRBJ2-1, with D perhaps matching TRBD2 (6 bases). Trimming left V 1 base short and J 7 bases short, with 12 bases between. This CDR3 has 14 amino acids. Germline loops: CDR1 SGDLS, CDR2 YYNGEE. The CDR3: CASSVPGSRNEQFF. The CDR3 nucleotides read TGTGCCAGCAGCGTACCCGGGAGTCGGAATGAGCAGTTCTTC.

This clone was seen a few times. The genes are TRBV7-2 and TRBJ2-5, with TRBD1 as a possible D gene (6 bases). Per the germline V gene, CDR1 is SGHTA and CDR2 is FQGNSA. V lost 3 bases, J lost 1 base, and 12 bases lay in between. The CDR3 sequence is 15 residues long. For the CDR3, the DNA is TGTGCCAGCAGCTTGGCCGGGACAACCCAAGAGACCCAGTACTTC. This encodes CASSLAGTTQETQYF.